This passage covers 4 T cell receptor beta chains from one sample sequenced in a study of T cell responses to AZD1222 COVID-19 vaccine. Clones were read by immunoSEQ multiplex PCR, and TCRdb kept only the in-frame ones, dropping some. The table lists roughly 180,000 clones, about 90% of them singletons. Source: peripheral blood, taken on day 0 of AZD1222 vaccination. The receptors stem from an adult in good health.

V gene TRBV7-8 combines with J gene TRBJ2-5, with unresolved D. Germline V gene sequence: CDR1 SGHVS, CDR2 FQNEAQ. The CDR3 has 11 residues. Trimming cost V 5 bases and J 3 bases, with 4 bases left between them. CDR3 sequence (DNA): TGTGCCAGCAGCCCCAAAGAGACCCAGTACTTC. Protein product: CASSPKETQYF.

The V call is TRBV19, the J call TRBJ1-5; D is uncertain. This CDR3 is built from 12 residues. The germline gives CDR1 LNHDA, CDR2 SQIVND (reference sequence). V shed 5 bases and J shed 7 bases, with 9 bases lying between them. CDR3 region: CASSPNRQPQHF. CDR3 DNA sequence: TGTGCCAGTAGTCCCAACAGACAGCCCCAGCATTTT.

The chain employs TRBV6-2 or TRBV6-3 and TRBJ1-1; tentative D call: TRBD1 (6 bases). V shed 6 bases and J shed 8 bases, with 16 bases lying between them. This CDR3 contains 13 residues. The germline V gene has CDR1 MNHEY and CDR2 SVGEGT. CDR3 sequence (DNA): TGTGCCAGCAGCCTCCCCGCAGGGGTGGAAGCTTTCTTT. Translating it yields CASSLPAGVEAFF.

The chain carries TRBV12-3 or TRBV12-4 and TRBJ1-6; the D gene is possibly TRBD1 (5 bases). The V end lost 6 bases, the J end lost 10 bases, and 13 bases lay between the germline ends. The CDR3 contains 13 residues. As DNA, the CDR3 is TGTGCCAGCAGAGGGACTACCAGATCACCCCTCCACTTT. Its translation: CASRGTTRSPLHF.